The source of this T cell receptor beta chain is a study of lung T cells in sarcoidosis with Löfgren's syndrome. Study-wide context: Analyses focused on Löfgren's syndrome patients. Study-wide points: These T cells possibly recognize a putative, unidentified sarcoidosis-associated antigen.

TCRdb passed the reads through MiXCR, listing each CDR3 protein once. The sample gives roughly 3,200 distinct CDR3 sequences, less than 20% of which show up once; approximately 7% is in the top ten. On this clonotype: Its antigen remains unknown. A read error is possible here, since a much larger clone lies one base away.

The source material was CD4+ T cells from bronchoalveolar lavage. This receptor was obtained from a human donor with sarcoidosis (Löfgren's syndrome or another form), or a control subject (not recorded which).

CDR3 sequence: CSANDKRPDSPLHF. The CDR3 nucleotides read TGCAGTGCTAACGACAAGAGGCCTGATTCACCCCTCCACTTT. The chain has TRBV20-1 and TRBJ1-6; no reliable D call. The CDR3 length is 14 residues. Germline V gene data show CDR1 as DFQATT and CDR2 as SNEGSKA (reference sequence). Between the trimmed V and J ends, which lost 4 bases and 8 bases, there was a span of 15 bases.